Below, one T cell receptor beta chain is given with its context. The sample belongs to a study of blood T cell repertoires in COVID-19. For the study at large: Samples of COVID-19 (acute and convalescent) were obtained from the United States, Italy and Spain.

Germline lookup yields CDR1 PRHDT and CDR2 FYEKMQ (reference sequence). The V gene lost 1 base and the J gene lost 3 bases, with 16 bases spanning the gap. The CDR3 consists of 17 residues. Living in 24 US areas, the participants were between 18 and 89 years of age. Original methodology: Amplifying reference gene primers gave estimates of nucleated cell counts. Some clones are missing from TCRdb's copy, which holds only in-frame ones; the method was immunoSEQ multiplex PCR. V, J and clone size are taken as reported in that table, and D and trimming were inferred from the DNA itself. Of roughly 240,000 clones detected, roughly 90% appear once; the ten largest clones hold 2% to 3%.

The chain uses TRBV13 and TRBJ2-1, with a possible D match to TRBD2 (7 bases). The sequence was collected from a woman in her twenties or thirties with acute COVID-19. The specimen sequenced was PBMCs or T cells enriched from blood (not recorded which). Here the CDR3 DNA reads TGTGCCAGCAGCTTAGTGGGCGAAGGGGGGGTCTACAATGAGCAGTTCTTC. It specifies CASSLVGEGGVYNEQFF.